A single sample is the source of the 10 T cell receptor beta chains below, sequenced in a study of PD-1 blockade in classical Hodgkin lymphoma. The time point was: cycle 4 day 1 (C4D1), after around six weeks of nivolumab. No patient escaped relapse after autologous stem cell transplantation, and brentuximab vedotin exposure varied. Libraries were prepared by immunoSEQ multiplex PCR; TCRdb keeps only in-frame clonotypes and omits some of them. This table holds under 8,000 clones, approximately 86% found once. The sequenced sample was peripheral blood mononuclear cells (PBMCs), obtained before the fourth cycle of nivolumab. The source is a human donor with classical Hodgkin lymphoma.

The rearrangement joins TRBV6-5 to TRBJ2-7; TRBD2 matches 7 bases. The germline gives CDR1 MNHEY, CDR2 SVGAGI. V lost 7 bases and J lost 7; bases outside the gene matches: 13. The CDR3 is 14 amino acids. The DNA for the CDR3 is TGTGCCAGCACCGTATCCGGGGGGTCAAAAGAGCAGTACGTC. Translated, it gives CASTVSGGSKEQYV.

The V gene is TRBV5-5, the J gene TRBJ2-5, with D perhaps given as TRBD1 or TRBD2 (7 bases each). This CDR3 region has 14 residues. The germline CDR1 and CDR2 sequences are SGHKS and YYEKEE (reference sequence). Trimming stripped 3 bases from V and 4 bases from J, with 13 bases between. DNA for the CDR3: TGTGCCAGCAGCTGGGGGAGGGGGCGAGAGACCCAGTACTTC. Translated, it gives CASSWGRGRETQYF.

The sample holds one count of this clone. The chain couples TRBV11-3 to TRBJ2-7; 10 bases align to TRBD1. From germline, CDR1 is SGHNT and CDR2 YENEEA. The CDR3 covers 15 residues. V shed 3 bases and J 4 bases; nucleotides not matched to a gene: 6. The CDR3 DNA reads TGTGCCAGCAGCTTGACAGGGGGCTGGAGGTACGAGCAGTACGTC. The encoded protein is CASSLTGGWRYEQYV.

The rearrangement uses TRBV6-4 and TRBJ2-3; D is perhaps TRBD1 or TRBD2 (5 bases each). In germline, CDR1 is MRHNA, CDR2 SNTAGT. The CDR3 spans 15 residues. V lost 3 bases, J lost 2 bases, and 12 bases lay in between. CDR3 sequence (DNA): TGTGCCAGCAGTGAGAGGGGATCCCCCACAGATACGCAGTATTTT. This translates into CASSERGSPTDTQYF.

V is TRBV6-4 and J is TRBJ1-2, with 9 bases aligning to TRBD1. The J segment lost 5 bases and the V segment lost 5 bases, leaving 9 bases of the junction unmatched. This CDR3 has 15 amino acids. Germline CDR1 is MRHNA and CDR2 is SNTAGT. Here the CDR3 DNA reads TGTGCCAGCAGTTCTAACCCGACAGGGGGATATGGCTACACCTTC. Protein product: CASSSNPTGGYGYTF.

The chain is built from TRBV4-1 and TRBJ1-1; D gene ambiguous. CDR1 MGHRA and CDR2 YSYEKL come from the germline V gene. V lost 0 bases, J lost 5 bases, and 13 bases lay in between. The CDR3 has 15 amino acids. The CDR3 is CASSQDMVRPTEAFF. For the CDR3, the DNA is TGCGCCAGCAGCCAAGATATGGTAAGGCCTACTGAAGCTTTCTTT.

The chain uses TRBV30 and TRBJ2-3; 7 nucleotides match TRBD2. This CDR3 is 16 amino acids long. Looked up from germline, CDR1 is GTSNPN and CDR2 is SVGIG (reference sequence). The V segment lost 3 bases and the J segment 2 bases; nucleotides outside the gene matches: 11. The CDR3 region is CAWSPDGTKITDTQYF. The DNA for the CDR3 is TGTGCCTGGAGCCCCGACGGGACTAAAATCACAGATACGCAGTATTTT.

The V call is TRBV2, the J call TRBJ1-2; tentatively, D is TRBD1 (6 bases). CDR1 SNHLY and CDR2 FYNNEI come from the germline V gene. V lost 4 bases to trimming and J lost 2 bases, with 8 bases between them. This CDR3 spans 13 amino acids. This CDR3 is CASSAGQNYGYTF. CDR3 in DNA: TGTGCCAGCAGTGCCGGACAGAACTATGGCTACACCTTC. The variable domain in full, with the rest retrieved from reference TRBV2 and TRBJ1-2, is EPEVTQTPSHQVTQMGQEVILRCVPISNHLYFYWYRQILGQKVEFLVSFYNNEISEKSEIFDDQFSVERPDGSNFTLKIRSTKLEDSAMYFCASSAGQNYGYTFGSGTRLTVV.

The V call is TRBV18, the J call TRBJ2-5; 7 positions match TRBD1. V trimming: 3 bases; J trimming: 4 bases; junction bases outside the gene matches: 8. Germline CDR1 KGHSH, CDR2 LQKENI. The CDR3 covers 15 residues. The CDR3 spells CASSPLRGHVETQYF. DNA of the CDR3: TGTGCCAGCTCACCCCTAAGGGGGCATGTAGAGACCCAGTACTTC.

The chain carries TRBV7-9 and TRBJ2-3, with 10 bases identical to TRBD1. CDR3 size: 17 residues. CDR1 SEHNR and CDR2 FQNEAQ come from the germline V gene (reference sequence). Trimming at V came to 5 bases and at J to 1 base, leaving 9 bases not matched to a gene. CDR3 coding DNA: TGTGCCAGCAGCCCTCATTCCGGGACAGGGGGCACAGATACGCAGTATTTT. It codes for CASSPHSGTGGTDTQYF. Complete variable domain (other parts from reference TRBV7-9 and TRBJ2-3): DTGVSQNPRHKITKRGQNVTFRCDPISEHNRLYWYRQTLGQGPEFLTYFQNEAQLEKSRLLSDRFSAERPKGSFSTLEIQRTEQGDSAMYLCASSPHSGTGGTDTQYFGPGTRLTVL.